Here is one TCR beta chain with its context. The data stem from a study of control samples from healthy donors and cancer patients. The protocol was immunoSEQ multiplex PCR, while the TCRdb copy is restricted to in-frame clones and leaves out a portion. The data show roughly 95,000 clones, more than 90% seen once. Germline CDR1 SGHAT, CDR2 FQNNGV. CDR3 size: 15 residues. The J segment lost 0 bases and the V segment lost 5 bases, leaving 6 bases of the junction unmatched. V is TRBV11-2 and J is TRBJ1-1, with 7 nucleotides matching TRBD1. This TCR derives from a human donor in good health. The donor label of this sample is uncertain. The specimen was blood. CDR3 in DNA: TGTGCCAGCAGCACCCGACAGGGATTGAACACTGAAGCTTTCTTT. Amino acids: CASSTRQGLNTEAFF.